Listed here are 3 T cell receptor beta chains from one sample, sequenced in a study of T cell repertoires in cytomegalovirus infection. TCRdb re-derived calls from the reads in MiXCR, one entry per CDR3 protein. This sample yields roughly 500,000 distinct CDR3 sequences, of which roughly 10% are seen a single time; around 9.6% belongs to the top ten. The sequenced sample consisted of PBMCs. Source of these receptors: a human donor in good health (CMV status not recorded). Some clones in this sample may be carry-over from other donors' samples.

This clonotype came up many times. The CDR3 sequence is CASSLGGTAAEYNEKLFF. The CDR3 DNA reads as TGTGCCAGCAGCTTAGGGGGGACAGCCGCTGAATATAATGAAAAACTGTTTTTT. The chain carries TRBV7-8 and TRBJ1-4; TRBD1 matches at 7 bases. This CDR3 comprises 18 residues. From germline, CDR1 is SGHVS and CDR2 FQNEAQ. V lost 1 base, J lost 4 bases, and 12 bases stayed unmatched.

This clonotype was found many times. The rearrangement links TRBV19 to TRBJ2-2; 9 positions agree with TRBD1. Trimming at V came to 7 bases and at J to 7 bases, leaving 10 bases not matched to a gene. CDR1 and CDR2 from the germline V gene are LNHDA and SQIVND (reference sequence). The CDR3 contains 15 residues. Here the CDR3 reads CASNTPGQGNGELFF. The CDR3 nucleotides read TGTGCCAGTAATACTCCGGGACAGGGAAACGGGGAGCTGTTTTTT.

V gene TRBV10-3 combines with J gene TRBJ1-3; D is uncertain. The CDR3 contains 14 residues. Trimming shortened V by 0 bases and J by 7 bases, and 10 bases separated the two germline ends. The germline V gene has CDR1 ENHRY and CDR2 SYGVKD. The chain's CDR3 is CAISESTPKNTIYF. CDR3 coding DNA: TGTGCCATCAGTGAGTCGACTCCCAAGAACACCATATATTTT.